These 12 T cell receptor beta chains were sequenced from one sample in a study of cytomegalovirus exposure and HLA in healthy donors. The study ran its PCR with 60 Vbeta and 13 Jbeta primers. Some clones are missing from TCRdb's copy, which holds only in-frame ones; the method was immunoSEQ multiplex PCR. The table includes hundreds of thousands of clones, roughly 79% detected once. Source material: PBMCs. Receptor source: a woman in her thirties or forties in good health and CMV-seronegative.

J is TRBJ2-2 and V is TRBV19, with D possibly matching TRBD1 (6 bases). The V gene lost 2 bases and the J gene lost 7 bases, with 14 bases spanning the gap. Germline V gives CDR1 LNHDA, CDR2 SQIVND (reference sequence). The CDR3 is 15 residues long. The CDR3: CASSIWTDLSGELFF. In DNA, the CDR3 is TGTGCCAGTAGTATATGGACAGATTTAAGCGGGGAGCTGTTTTTT.

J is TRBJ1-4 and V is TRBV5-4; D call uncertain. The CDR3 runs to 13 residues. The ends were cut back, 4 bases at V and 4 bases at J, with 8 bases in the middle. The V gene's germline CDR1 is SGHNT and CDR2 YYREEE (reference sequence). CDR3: CASSRAVNEKLFF. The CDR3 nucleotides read TGTGCCAGCAGCAGAGCCGTTAATGAAAAACTGTTTTTT.

The CDR3 here is CASSLFRGETQYF. DNA of the CDR3: TGTGCCAGCAGCTTATTCCGCGGGGAGACCCAGTACTTC. The chain joins TRBV7-2 to TRBJ2-5, with a tentative D call TRBD2 (5 bases). The CDR3 is made up of 13 amino acids. Germline V gene data show CDR1 as SGHTA and CDR2 as FQGNSA. The V end lost 2 bases, the J end lost 5 bases, and 9 bases lay between the germline ends.

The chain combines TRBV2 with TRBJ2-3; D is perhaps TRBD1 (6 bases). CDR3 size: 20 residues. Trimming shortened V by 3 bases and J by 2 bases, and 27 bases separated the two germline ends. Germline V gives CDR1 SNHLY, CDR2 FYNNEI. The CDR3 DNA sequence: TGTGCCAGCAGTGATTTTCTTCATGGCAAACCCACAGGGCCCACAGATACGCAGTATTTT. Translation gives CASSDFLHGKPTGPTDTQYF.

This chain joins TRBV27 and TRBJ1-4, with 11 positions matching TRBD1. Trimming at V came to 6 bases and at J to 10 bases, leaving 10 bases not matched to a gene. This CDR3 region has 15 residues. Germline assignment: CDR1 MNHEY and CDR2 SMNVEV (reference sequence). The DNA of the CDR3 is TGTGCCAGCAGCCCCGGGACAGGGGGGTCGAGAAAACTGTTTTTT. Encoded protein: CASSPGTGGSRKLFF.

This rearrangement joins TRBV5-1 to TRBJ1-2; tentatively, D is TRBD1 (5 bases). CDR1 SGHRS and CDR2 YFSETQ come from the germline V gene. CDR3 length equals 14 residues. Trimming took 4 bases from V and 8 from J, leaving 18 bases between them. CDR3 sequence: CASSPAGGRGGYTF. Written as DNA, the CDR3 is TGCGCCAGCAGCCCCGCCGGGGGGAGAGGGGGCTACACCTTC. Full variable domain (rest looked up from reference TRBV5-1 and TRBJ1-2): KAGVTQTPRYLIKTRGQQVTLSCSPISGHRSVSWYQQTPGQGLQFLFEYFSETQRNKGNFPGRFSGRQFSNSRSEMNVSTLELGDSALYLCASSPAGGRGGYTFGSGTRLTVV.

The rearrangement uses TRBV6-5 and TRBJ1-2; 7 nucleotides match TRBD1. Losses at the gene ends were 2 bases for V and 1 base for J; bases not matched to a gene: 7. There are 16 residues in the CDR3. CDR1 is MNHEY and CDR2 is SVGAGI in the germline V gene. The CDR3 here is CASSYDNRDSNYGYTF. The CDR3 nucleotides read TGTGCCAGCAGTTACGACAACCGGGACAGTAACTATGGCTACACCTTC.

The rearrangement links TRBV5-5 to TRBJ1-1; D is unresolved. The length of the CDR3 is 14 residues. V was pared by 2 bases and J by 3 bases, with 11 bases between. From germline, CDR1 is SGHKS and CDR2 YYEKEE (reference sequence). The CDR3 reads CASSFPGRDTEAFF. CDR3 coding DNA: TGTGCCAGCAGCTTTCCGGGGAGGGACACTGAAGCTTTCTTT.

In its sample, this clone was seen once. CDR3 sequence (DNA): TGTGCCAGCACGGAAGGGAGAGACCAGCCCCAGCATTTT. Translating gives CASTEGRDQPQHF. This chain joins TRBV7-9 and TRBJ1-5; no clear D gene. Germline V CDR1 and CDR2: SEHNR, FQNEAQ (reference sequence). The CDR3 extends over 13 amino acids. V lost 7 bases, J lost 7 bases, and 14 bases lay in between.

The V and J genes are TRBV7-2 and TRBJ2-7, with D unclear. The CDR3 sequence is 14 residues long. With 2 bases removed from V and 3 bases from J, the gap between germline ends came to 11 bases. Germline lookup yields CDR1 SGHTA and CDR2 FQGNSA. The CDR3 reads CASSLYGDYYEQYF. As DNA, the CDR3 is TGTGCCAGCAGCTTATATGGAGATTACTACGAGCAGTACTTC.

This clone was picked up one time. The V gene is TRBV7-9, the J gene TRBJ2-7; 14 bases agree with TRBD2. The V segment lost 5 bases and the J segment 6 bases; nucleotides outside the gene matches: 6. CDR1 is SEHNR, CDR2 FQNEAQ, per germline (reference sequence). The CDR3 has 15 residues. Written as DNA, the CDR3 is TGTGCCAGCAGCCGGGGACTAGCGGGGGCCAGCGAGCAGTACTTC. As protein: CASSRGLAGASEQYF.

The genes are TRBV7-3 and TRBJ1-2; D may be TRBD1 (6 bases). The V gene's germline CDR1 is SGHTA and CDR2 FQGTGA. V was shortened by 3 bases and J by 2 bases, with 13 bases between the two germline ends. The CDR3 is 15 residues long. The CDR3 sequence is CASSLDSSANYGYTF. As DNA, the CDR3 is TGTGCCAGCAGCTTGGACAGTTCTGCGAACTATGGCTACACCTTC.